Shown below are 23 T cell receptor beta chains from a single sample sequenced in a study of tumor-infiltrating lymphocytes in primary liver carcinoma. Investigators took RNA and DNA out together from roughly 21-30 mg of unsorted bulk tissue. The input was 450 to 500 ng total RNA; TCR beta cDNA was made from it with a constant-region primer. Generation of the TCR beta libraries relied on three nested multiplex PCR rounds using slightly modified ARM-PCR. Use of TRBV1-TRBV30 forward primers with a C-beta reverse primer characterized the first two PCR rounds, which lasted around 11 cycles each. In TCRdb, the multiplex PCR reads were re-called with MiXCR into one record per CDR3 protein. The sample lists some 100,000 distinct CDR3 sequences, 55% to 80% occurring once. The specimen was liver tumor tissue from sampling region 2. The sample's subset: tumor region T2, inferior pole. These receptors were collected from a woman aged 60-75 years with primary liver carcinoma and hepatitis B virus infection.

To note about this clonotype: At one end, the junction sequence differs from germline, possibly due to a read error. The chain couples TRBV7-2 to TRBJ2-3; 7 bases agree with TRBD2. CDR3 length: 18 residues. CDR1 and CDR2 (germline): SGHTA, FQGNSA. This CDR3 reads CASSLFPLAVTSTDTRYF. The DNA of the CDR3 is TGTGCCAGCAGCTTATTCCCTCTAGCGGTCACTAGCACAGATACGCGGTATTTT.

The chain carries TRBV1 and TRBJ2-1; the tabulated D call, TRBD2, remains unverified against the DNA. TRBV1 is a pseudogene locus. The CDR3 has 20 amino acids. CDR3: CTSSIPSLRPGGSVDNRQFF. CDR3 sequence (DNA): TGCACCAGCAGCATTCCATCCCTCCGACCTGGCGGGAGTGTCGACAATCGGCAGTTCTTC.

The V call is TRBV5-1, the J call TRBJ2-5; D is unclear. Germline lookup yields CDR1 SGHRS and CDR2 YFSETQ. The CDR3 extends over 12 amino acids. The V and J ends lost 1 base and 4 bases respectively, with 5 bases between them. The CDR3 region has the DNA TGCGCCAGCAGCTTGATGGGAGAGACCCAGTACTTC. It yields the protein CASSLMGETQYF.

Written as DNA, the CDR3 is TGTGCCAGCAGCCGGACAAGTGGCAGCGGCGGGGAGCTGTTTTTT. Amino acids: CASSRTSGSGGELFF. V and J are TRBV11-2 and TRBJ2-2; D assignment may be TRBD1 or TRBD2 (5 bases each). The CDR3 loop spans 15 amino acids. Germline V lookup: CDR1 SGHAT, CDR2 FQNNGV. Trimming took off 5 bases at V and 7 bases at J, with 17 bases between the two ends.

This clonotype has just a few counts. J is TRBJ2-7 and V is TRBV28; 13 bases are a match to TRBD2. The trim removed 4 bases at V and 0 bases at J, leaving 3 bases unmatched. Germline CDR1 is MDHEN and CDR2 is SYDVKM. The CDR3 runs to 16 residues. CDR3 region: CASSSRTSGSSYEQYF. The CDR3 nucleotides read TGTGCCAGCAGTTCCCGGACTAGCGGGAGCTCCTACGAGCAGTACTTC.

Turning to this clonotype: Sequence at one end of the junction differs from germline and may be a read error. The V gene is TRBV11-2, the J gene TRBJ1-5; D might be TRBD1 (6 bases). Looked up from germline, CDR1 is SGHAT and CDR2 is FQNNGV. This CDR3 spans 15 amino acids. DNA of the CDR3: TGTGCCAGCAGCTTAGAAGGAGGGGGTGCTCAGCCCCGGCATTTT. This sequence encodes CASSLEGGGAQPRHF.

Concerning this clonotype itself: At one of its ends the junction is not consistent with the germline gene, which may arise from a read error. This sequence joins TRBV6-1 and TRBJ1-1; TRBD1 matches at 8 bases. This CDR3 region has 11 residues. Germline assignment: CDR1 MNHNS and CDR2 SASEGT. Here the CDR3 DNA reads TGCTCCAGTTCGGGACAGGCTGAAGCTTTCTTT. Amino acids: CSSSGQAEAFF.

Concerning this clonotype itself: Being one base from a much bigger clone, this may be a read error. This chain joins TRBV28 and TRBJ1-1; D not resolved. V was pared by 4 bases and J by 4 bases, with 16 bases between. The germline CDR1 and CDR2 sequences are MDHEN and SYDVKM. The CDR3 covers 15 residues. The CDR3 protein is CASSSLDMGGTEAFF. In nucleotides, the CDR3 is TGTGCCAGCAGTTCTTTAGACATGGGAGGCACTGAAGCTTTCTTT.

This clonotype has a count of ten or more. The chain combines TRBV12-3 or TRBV12-4 with TRBJ2-2; tentative D call: TRBD1 (5 bases). This CDR3 contains 14 residues. Trimming removed 6 bases from V and 1 base from J, with 9 bases in between. The CDR3 nucleotides read TGTGCCAGCAGGGGGCAGCTGAACACCGGGGAGCTGTTTTTT. Its translation: CASRGQLNTGELFF.

For this clonotype: Since a much larger clone is just one base distant, this may be a read error. The rearrangement joins TRBV5-4 to TRBJ2-3; D perhaps matches TRBD2 (5 bases). The CDR3 runs to 12 residues. Germline V lookup: CDR1 SGHNT, CDR2 YYREEE (reference sequence). DNA for the CDR3: TGTGCCAGCGGGAGAGGAACAGATATGCAGTATTTT. Amino acids: CASGRGTDMQYF.

The chain carries TRBV11-3 and TRBJ2-3; 8 bases match TRBD1. CDR1 and CDR2 (germline): SGHNT, YENEEA. The CDR3 runs 15 residues. Germline trimming cut 8 bases from V and 0 bases from J; bases unmatched to any gene: 7. CDR3 region: CASPRQGSSTDTQYF. For the CDR3, the DNA is TGTGCCAGCCCCCGACAGGGGTCAAGCACAGATACGCAGTATTTT.

There are a few counts of this clonotype. At one end the junction does not follow the germline gene, possibly because of a read error. The CDR3 nucleotides read TGCAGCGTCGTACAGGAGTACTCCTACGAGCAGTATTTC. Its translation is CSVVQEYSYEQYF. The rearrangement uses TRBV29-1 and TRBJ2-7; tentatively, D is TRBD1 (5 bases). This CDR3 comprises 13 residues. The germline CDR1 and CDR2 sequences are SQVTM and ANQGSEA.

About this clonotype: A junction end diverges from the germline sequence, so it may reflect a read error. This chain uses TRBV11-2 with TRBJ2-2, with a possible D match to TRBD2 (6 bases). CDR3 length: 17 amino acids. Germline V gives CDR1 SGHAT, CDR2 FQNNGV. CDR3 residues: CASSLVGGARNNGELFF. CDR3 nucleotide sequence: TGTGCAAGCAGCTTAGTGGGGGGAGCGAGGAACAACGGGGAACTGTTTTTT.

This clonotype was recorded only once. A much larger clone differs by one base, so this may be a read error. V and J are TRBV6-5 and TRBJ1-3; D is unresolved. The CDR3 totals 14 residues. In germline, CDR1 is MNHEY, CDR2 SVGAGI. Written as DNA, the CDR3 is TGTGCCAGCAGGTTACAGAACTCTGGAAACACCTTATATTTT. Residues: CASRLQNSGNTLYF.

For this clonotype: At one of its ends the junction is not consistent with the germline gene, which may arise from a read error. The V gene is TRBV6-5, the J gene TRBJ1-1; no clear D. Germline CDR1 MNHEY, CDR2 SVGAGI. The CDR3 extends over 13 amino acids. For the CDR3, the DNA is TGTGTCAGCAGTTACTCGGCGTGCACTGAAGCTTTCTTT. Protein: CVSSYSACTEAFF.

As to this clonotype: Since no conserved phenylalanine or tryptophan closes the CDR3, a read error is the likely cause. V is TRBV29-1 and J is TRBJ2-4; 12 bases fit TRBD1. The CDR3 runs to 13 residues. CDR1 is SQVTM, CDR2 ANQGSEA, per germline. J gave up 11 bases and V 8 bases, and 10 bases lay outside the gene matches. The CDR3, as DNA: TGCAGCACGATCACCGGGACAGGGGGCGTTCAGTACTAC. Its protein is CSTITGTGGVQYY.

This clonotype has just one count. At one end, the junction sequence differs from germline, possibly due to a read error. V usage is TRBV5-1 and J usage is TRBJ1-1; D is undetermined. Germline V lookup: CDR1 SGHRS, CDR2 YFSETQ. This CDR3 region has 13 residues. In DNA, the CDR3 is TGCGCCTGCAGCTCCCCACCCACCACTGAAGCTTTCTTT. Its translation: CACSSPPTTEAFF.

This clonotype has more than one count but fewer than ten. The gene calls are TRBV5-1 and TRBJ2-1; TRBD2 matches 8 bases. Germline CDR1 and CDR2: SGHRS and YFSETQ. V lost 0 bases and J lost 8; bases outside the gene matches: 4. There are 14 residues in the CDR3. CDR3 in DNA: TGCGCCAGCAGCTTGGGCTCCGGGAGGGATGAGCAGTTCTTC. It yields the protein CASSLGSGRDEQFF. The full variable domain, its missing parts supplied by reference TRBV5-1 and TRBJ2-1, is KAGVTQTPRYLIKTRGQQVTLSCSPISGHRSVSWYQQTPGQGLQFLFEYFSETQRNKGNFPGRFSGRQFSNSRSEMNVSTLELGDSALYLCASSLGSGRDEQFFGPGTRLTVL.

This clonotype came up a few times. Possible read error: a much larger clone is one base away. This rearrangement joins TRBV6-6 to TRBJ2-7; possibly TRBD1 for D (5 bases). The CDR3 length is 13 residues. In germline, CDR1 is MNHNY, CDR2 SVGAGI (reference sequence). The CDR3 DNA sequence: TGTGTCAGCAGAACAGGTAACTCCTACGAGCAGTACTTC. Translated: CVSRTGNSYEQYF.

The CDR3 here is CASNRAPVGIGGYTF. CDR3 sequence (DNA): TGTGCCAGCAATCGCGCTCCCGTGGGGATTGGAGGCTACACCTTC. The gene calls are TRBV28 and TRBJ1-2; D gene unclear. The CDR3 extends over 15 amino acids. Germline V CDR1 and CDR2: MDHEN, SYDVKM. The ends were cut back, 7 bases at V and 8 bases at J, with 23 bases in the middle.

With respect to this clonotype: This may come from a read error, since a much larger clone is one base off. The J gene is TRBJ2-4, the V gene TRBV5-8, with D possibly TRBD2 on 5 matching bases. V was clipped by 4 bases and J by 5 bases, with 13 bases between them. This CDR3 is built from 14 residues. The germline V gene has CDR1 SGHTS and CDR2 YDEGEE. CDR3 sequence reads: CASSSGLGQNIQYF. In nucleotides, the CDR3 is TGTGCCAGCAGCAGTGGACTGGGCCAAAACATTCAGTACTTC.

Regarding this clonotype: It may be a read error: a sequence one base away is much more abundant. J is TRBJ2-7 and V is TRBV30; 7 nucleotides align to TRBD2. The V and J ends lost 1 base and 5 bases, in that order; junction bases with no gene match: 8. This CDR3 has 14 amino acids. Germline CDR1 is GTSNPN and CDR2 is SVGIG (reference sequence). The CDR3 DNA is TGTGCCTGGAGTGAGGAACTAGCGTCCAACGAGCAGTACTTC. Protein sequence: CAWSEELASNEQYF.

Only one count was recorded for this clonotype. The J gene is TRBJ2-1, the V gene TRBV12-3 or TRBV12-4; D gene uncertain. The length of the CDR3 is 12 residues. V was shortened by 1 base and J by 6 bases, with 4 bases between the two germline ends. CDR3 loop: CASSLVINEQFF. CDR3 in DNA: TGTGCCAGCAGTTTAGTAATCAATGAGCAGTTCTTC.